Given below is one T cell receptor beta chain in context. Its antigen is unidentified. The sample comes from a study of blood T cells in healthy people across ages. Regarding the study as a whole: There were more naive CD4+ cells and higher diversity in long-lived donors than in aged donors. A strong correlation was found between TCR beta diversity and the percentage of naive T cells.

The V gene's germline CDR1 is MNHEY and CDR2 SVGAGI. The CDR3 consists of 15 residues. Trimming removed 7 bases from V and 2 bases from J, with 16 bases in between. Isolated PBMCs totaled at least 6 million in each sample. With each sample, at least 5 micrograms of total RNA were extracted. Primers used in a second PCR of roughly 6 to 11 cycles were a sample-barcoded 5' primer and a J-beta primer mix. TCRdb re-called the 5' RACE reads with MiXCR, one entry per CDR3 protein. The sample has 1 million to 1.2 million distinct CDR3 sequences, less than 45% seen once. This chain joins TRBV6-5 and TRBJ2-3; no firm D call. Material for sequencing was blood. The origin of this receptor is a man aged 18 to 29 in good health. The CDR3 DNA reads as TGTGCCAGCAAGACTGGTTCGCGGCCCACAGATACGCAGTATTTT. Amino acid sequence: CASKTGSRPTDTQYF.